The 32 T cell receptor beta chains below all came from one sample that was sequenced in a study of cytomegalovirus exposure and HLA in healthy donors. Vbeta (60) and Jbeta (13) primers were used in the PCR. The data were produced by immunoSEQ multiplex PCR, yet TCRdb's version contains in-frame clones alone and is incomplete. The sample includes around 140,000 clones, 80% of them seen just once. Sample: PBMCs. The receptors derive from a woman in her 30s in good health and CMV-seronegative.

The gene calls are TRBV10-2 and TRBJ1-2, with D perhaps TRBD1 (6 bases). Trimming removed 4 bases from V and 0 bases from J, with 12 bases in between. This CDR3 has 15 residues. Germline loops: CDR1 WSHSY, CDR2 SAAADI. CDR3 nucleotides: TGCGCCAGCAGTGTTCGACAGGCCGCTAACTATGGCTACACCTTC. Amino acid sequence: CASSVRQAANYGYTF.

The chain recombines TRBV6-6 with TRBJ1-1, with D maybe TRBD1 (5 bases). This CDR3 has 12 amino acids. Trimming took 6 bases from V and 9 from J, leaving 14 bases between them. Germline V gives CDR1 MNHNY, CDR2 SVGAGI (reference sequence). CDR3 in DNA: TGTGCCAGCAGAAGAAGACAGACCAAAGCTTTCTTT. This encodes CASRRRQTKAFF.

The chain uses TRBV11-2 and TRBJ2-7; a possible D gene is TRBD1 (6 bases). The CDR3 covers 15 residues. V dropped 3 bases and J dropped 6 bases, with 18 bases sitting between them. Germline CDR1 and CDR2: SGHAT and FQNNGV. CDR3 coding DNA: TGTGCCAGCAGCTTCTCCGGGACGCCCAGGGGCGAGCAGTACTTC. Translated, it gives CASSFSGTPRGEQYF.

As DNA, the CDR3 is TGTGCCAGCAGTTTACTAGCGGGCACAGATACGCAGTATTTT. This sequence encodes CASSLLAGTDTQYF. The rearrangement joins TRBV27 to TRBJ2-3, with 7 positions matching TRBD2. J gave up 1 base and V 2 bases, and 0 bases lay outside the gene matches. CDR1 is MNHEY, CDR2 SMNVEV, per germline (reference sequence). The CDR3 spans 14 residues.

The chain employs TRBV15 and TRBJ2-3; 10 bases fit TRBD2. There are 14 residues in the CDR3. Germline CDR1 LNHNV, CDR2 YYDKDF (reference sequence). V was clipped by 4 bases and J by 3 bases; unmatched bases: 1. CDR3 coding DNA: TGTGCCACCAGCAAACTAGCGGGGACAGATACGCAGTATTTT. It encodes CATSKLAGTDTQYF. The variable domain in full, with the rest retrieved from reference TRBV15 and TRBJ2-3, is DAMVIQNPRYQVTQFGKPVTLSCSQTLNHNVMYWYQQKSSQAPKLLFHYYDKDFNNEADTPDNFQSRRPNTSFCFLDIRSPGLGDTAMYLCATSKLAGTDTQYFGPGTRLTVL.

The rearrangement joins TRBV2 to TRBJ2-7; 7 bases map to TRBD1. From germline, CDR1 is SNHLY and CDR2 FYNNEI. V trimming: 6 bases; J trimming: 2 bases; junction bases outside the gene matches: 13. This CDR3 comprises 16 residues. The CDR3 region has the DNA TGTGCCAGCAGCCTAAGACAGGGTAGAGGGGCCTACGAGCAGTACTTC. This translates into CASSLRQGRGAYEQYF.

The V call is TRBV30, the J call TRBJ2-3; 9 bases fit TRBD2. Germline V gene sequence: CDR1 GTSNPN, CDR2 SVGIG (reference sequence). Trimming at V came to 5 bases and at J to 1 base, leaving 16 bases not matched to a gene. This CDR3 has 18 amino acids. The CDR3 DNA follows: TGTGCCTGGGGCAGACTAGCGGAGGAGGGGTGGGGCACAGATACGCAGTATTTT. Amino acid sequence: CAWGRLAEEGWGTDTQYF.

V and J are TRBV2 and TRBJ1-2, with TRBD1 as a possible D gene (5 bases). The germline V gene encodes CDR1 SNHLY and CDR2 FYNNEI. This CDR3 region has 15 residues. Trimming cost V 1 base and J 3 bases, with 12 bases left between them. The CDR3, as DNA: TGTGCCAGCAGTGAAGACGGGGGAAGGGACTATGGCTACACCTTC. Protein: CASSEDGGRDYGYTF.

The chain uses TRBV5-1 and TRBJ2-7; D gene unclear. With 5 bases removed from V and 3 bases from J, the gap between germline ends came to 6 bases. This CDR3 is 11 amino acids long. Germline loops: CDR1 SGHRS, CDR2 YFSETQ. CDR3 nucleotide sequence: TGCGCCAGCAGTTCCCTCTACGAGCAGTACTTC. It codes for CASSSLYEQYF. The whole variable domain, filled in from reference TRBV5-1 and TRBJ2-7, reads KAGVTQTPRYLIKTRGQQVTLSCSPISGHRSVSWYQQTPGQGLQFLFEYFSETQRNKGNFPGRFSGRQFSNSRSEMNVSTLELGDSALYLCASSSLYEQYFGPGTRLTVT.

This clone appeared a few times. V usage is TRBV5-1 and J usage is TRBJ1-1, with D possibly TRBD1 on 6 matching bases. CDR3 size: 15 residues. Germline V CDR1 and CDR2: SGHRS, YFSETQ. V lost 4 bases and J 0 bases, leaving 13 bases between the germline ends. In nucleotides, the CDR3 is TGCGCCAGCAGCCCCTGGACAGACATGAACACTGAAGCTTTCTTT. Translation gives CASSPWTDMNTEAFF.

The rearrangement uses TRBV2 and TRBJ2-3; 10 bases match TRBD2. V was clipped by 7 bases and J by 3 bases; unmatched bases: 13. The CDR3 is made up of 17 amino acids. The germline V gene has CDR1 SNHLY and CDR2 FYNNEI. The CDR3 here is CASTPSLASGGTDTQYF. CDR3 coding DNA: TGTGCCAGCACCCCTTCCCTCGCTAGCGGGGGTACAGATACGCAGTATTTT.

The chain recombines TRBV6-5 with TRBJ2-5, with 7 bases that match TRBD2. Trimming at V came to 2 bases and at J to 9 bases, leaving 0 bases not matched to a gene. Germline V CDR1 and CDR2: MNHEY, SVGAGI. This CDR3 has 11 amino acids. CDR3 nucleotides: TGTGCCAGCAGTTACCGGGGGGCCCAGTACTTC. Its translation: CASSYRGAQYF.

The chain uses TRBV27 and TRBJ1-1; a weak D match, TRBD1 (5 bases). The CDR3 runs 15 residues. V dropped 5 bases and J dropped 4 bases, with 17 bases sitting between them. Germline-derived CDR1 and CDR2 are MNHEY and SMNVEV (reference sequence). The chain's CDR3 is CASSPTWGGGTEAFF. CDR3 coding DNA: TGTGCCAGCAGTCCGACCTGGGGGGGAGGCACTGAAGCTTTCTTT.

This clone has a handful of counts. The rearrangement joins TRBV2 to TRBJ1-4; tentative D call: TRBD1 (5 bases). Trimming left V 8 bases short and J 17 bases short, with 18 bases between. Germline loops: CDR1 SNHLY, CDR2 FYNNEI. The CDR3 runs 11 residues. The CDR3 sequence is CASGLGQVHFF. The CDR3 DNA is TGTGCCAGCGGTTTGGGGCAGGTCCACTTTTTT. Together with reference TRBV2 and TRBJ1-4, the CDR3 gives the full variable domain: EPEVTQTPSHQVTQMGQEVILRCVPISNHLYFYWYRQILGQKVEFLVSFYNNEISEKSEIFDDQFSVERPDGSNFTLKIRSTKLEDSAMYFCASGLGQVHFFGSGTQLSVL.

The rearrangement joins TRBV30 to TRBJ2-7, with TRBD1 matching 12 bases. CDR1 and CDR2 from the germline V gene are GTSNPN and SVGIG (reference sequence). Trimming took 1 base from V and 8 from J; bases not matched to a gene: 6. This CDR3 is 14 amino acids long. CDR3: CAWSAGQGAKKQYF. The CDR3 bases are TGTGCCTGGAGTGCGGGACAGGGGGCGAAGAAGCAGTACTTC.

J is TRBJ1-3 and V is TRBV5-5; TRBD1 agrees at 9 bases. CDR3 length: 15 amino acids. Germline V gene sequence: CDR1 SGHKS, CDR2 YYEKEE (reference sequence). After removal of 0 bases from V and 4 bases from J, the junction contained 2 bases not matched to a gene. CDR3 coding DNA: TGTGCCAGCAGCTTGGAACAGGGGGCAGGAAACACCATATATTTT. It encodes CASSLEQGAGNTIYF.

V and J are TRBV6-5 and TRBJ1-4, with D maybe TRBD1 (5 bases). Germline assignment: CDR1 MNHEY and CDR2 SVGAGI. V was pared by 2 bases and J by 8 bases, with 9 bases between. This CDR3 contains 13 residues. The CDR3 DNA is TGTGCCAGCAGTTACCGGGGGGGAGAAAAACTGTTTTTT. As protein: CASSYRGGEKLFF.

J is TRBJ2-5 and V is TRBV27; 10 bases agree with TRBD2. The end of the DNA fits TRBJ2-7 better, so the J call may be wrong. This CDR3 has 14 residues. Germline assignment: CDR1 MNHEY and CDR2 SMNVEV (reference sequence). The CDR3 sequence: CASSSLAGEYEQYF. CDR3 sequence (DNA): TGTGCCAGCAGTTCCCTAGCGGGAGAATACGAGCAGTACTTC.

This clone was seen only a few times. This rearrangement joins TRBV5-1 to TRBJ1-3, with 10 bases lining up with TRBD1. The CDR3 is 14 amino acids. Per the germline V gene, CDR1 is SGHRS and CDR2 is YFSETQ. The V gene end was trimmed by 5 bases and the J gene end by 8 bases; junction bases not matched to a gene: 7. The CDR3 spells CASRPRQGADTIYF. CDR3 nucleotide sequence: TGCGCCAGCAGACCCCGACAGGGGGCAGACACCATATATTTT.

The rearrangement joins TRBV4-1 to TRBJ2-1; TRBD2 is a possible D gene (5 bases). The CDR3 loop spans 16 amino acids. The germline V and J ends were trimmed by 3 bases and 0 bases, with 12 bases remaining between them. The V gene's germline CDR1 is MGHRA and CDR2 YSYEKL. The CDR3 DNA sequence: TGCGCCAGCAGCCAGCCAGCGGCGGACTCCTACAATGAGCAGTTCTTC. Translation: CASSQPAADSYNEQFF.

CDR3 sequence reads: CASSLVSWGQPQHF. CDR3 DNA sequence: TGTGCCAGCAGCTTAGTTTCCTGGGGCCAGCCCCAGCATTTT. The chain has TRBV7-2 and TRBJ1-5, with D perhaps matching TRBD1 (5 bases). The CDR3 has 14 residues. V lost 1 base to trimming and J lost 7 bases, with 11 bases between them. The germline gives CDR1 SGHTA, CDR2 FQGNSA.

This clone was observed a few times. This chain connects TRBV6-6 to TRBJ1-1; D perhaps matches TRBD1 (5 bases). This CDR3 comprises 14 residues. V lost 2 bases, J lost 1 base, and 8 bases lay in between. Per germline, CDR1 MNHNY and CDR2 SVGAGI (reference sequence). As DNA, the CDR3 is TGTGCCAGCAGTTACATTGACAGGAACACTGAAGCTTTCTTT. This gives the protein CASSYIDRNTEAFF.

This CDR3 is CASSLAMTQGGGRAYGYTF. CDR3 nucleotides: TGCGCCAGCAGCCTTGCCATGACACAGGGGGGAGGCCGAGCCTATGGCTACACCTTC. This rearrangement joins TRBV4-1 to TRBJ1-2, with 8 bases that match TRBD1. CDR1 MGHRA and CDR2 YSYEKL come from the germline V gene. V trimming: 4 bases; J trimming: 4 bases; junction bases outside the gene matches: 20. This CDR3 is 19 amino acids long.

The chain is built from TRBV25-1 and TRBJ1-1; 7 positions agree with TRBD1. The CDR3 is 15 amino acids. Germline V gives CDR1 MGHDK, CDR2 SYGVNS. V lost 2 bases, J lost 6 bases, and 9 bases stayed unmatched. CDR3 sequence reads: CASSEPLARGAEAFF. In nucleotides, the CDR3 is TGTGCCAGCAGTGAACCCCTTGCCAGGGGGGCTGAAGCTTTCTTT.

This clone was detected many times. The CDR3 region is CASSLRRLAGSSAYEQYF. CDR3 in DNA: TGTGCCAGCAGCTTGAGGCGACTAGCGGGGTCCTCGGCCTACGAGCAGTACTTC. J is TRBJ2-7 and V is TRBV5-4; 11 bases fit TRBD2. CDR3 length equals 18 residues. The junction had 11 bases not matched to a gene; V was cut back by 1 base and J by 2 bases. The germline V gene has CDR1 SGHNT and CDR2 YYREEE (reference sequence).

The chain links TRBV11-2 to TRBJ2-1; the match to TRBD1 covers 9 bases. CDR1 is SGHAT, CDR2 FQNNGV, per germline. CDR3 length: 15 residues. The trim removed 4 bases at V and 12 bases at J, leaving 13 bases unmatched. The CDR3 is CASSWGQGKGAGQFF. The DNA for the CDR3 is TGTGCCAGCAGCTGGGGACAGGGAAAAGGAGCGGGGCAGTTCTTC.

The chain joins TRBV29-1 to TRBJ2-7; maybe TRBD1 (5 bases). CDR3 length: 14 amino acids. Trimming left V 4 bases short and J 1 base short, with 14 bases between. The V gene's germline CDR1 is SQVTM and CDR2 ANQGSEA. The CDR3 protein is CSVVWQGLSYEQYF. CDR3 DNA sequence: TGCAGCGTTGTATGGCAGGGTCTTTCCTACGAGCAGTACTTC.

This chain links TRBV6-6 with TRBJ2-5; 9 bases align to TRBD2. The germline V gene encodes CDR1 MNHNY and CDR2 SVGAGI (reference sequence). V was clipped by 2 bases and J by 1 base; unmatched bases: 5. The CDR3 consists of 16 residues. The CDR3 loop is CASSYVGSGGQETQYF. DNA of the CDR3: TGTGCCAGCAGTTACGTCGGTAGCGGGGGCCAAGAGACCCAGTACTTC.

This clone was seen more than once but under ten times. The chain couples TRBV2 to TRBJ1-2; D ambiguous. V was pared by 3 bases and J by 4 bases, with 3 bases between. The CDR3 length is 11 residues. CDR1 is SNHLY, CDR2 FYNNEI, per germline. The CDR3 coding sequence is TGTGCCAGCAGTGAGGCCTATGGCTACACCTTC. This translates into CASSEAYGYTF.

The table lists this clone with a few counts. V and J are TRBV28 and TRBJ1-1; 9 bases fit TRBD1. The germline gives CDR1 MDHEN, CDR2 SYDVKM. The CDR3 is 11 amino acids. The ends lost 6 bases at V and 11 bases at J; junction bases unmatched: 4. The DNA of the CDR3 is TGTGCCAGCAGGGCGGACAGGGGCGCTTTCTTT. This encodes CASRADRGAFF.

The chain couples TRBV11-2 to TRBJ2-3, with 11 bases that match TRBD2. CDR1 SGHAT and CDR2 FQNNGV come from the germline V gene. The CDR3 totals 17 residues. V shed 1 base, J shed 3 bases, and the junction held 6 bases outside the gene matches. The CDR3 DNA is TGTGCCAGCAGCTTAGGCCCCCCTAGCGGGGGGACAGATACGCAGTATTTT. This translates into CASSLGPPSGGTDTQYF.

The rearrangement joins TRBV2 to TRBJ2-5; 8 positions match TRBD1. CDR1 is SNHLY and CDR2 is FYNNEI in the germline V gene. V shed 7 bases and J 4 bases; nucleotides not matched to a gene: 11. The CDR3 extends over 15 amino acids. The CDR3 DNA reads TGTGCCAGCAACAAGCAGGGGGCAAGAGGAGAGACCCAGTACTTC. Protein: CASNKQGARGETQYF.